This T cell receptor (beta chain) was identified during a study of CD8 T cells in Susac syndrome. Whole-study context: When blood was drawn, the patients with Susac syndrome were therapy-naive, on corticosteroids, or on intravenous immunoglobulin alone.

TEMRA cells were FACS-enriched, with CD8+ and CD4+ T cells isolated negatively. The CDR3 totals 15 residues. V lost 1 base and J lost 6; bases outside the gene matches: 7. The germline CDR1 and CDR2 sequences are SEHNR and FQNEAQ (reference sequence). Random hexamers were used to reverse transcribe the RNA input (about 0.5 to 1 ug). Each CDR3 protein gets one entry after TCRdb re-called the immunoSEQ multiplex PCR reads with MiXCR. In the table there are 120,000 to 150,000 distinct CDR3 sequences, approximately 96% of which are singletons. The source material was CD4+ T cells from PBMCs. V gene TRBV7-9 combines with J gene TRBJ2-3, with 7 bases that match TRBD2. The origin of this receptor is a human donor with Susac syndrome. CDR3 DNA sequence: TGTGCCAGCAGCTTAGATGGTCTAGCGGCCGATACGCAGTATTTT. Residues: CASSLDGLAADTQYF.